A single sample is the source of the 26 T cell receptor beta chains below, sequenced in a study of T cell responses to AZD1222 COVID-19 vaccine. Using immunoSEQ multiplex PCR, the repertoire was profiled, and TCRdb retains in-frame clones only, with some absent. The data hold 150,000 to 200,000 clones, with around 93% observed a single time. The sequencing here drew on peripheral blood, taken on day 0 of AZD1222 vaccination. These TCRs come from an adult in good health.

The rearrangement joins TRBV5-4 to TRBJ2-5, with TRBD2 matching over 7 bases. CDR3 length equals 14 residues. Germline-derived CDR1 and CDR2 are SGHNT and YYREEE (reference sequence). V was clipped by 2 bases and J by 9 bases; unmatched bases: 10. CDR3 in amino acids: CASSFEASGDPQYF. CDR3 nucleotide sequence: TGTGCCAGCAGCTTTGAGGCTAGCGGAGATCCCCAGTACTTC.

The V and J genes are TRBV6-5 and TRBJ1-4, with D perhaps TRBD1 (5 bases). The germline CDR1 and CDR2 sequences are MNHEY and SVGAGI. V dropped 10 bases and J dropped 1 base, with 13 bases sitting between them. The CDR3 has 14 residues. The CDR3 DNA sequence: TGTGCCACCGAGGGGAGGGGAACTAATGAAAAACTGTTTTTT. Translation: CATEGRGTNEKLFF.

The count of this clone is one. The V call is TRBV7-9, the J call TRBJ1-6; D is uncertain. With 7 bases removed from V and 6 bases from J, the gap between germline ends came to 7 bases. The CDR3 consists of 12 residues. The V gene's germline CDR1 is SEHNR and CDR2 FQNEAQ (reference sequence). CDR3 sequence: CASTRGNSPLHF. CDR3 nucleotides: TGTGCCAGCACCCGTGGTAATTCACCCCTCCACTTT.

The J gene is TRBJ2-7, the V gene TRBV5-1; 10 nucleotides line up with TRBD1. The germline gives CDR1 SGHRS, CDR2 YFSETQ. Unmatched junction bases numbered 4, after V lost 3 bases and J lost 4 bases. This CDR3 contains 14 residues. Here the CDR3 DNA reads TGCGCCAGCAGCTCCGGGACAGGGGAATACGAGCAGTACTTC. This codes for CASSSGTGEYEQYF.

The CDR3 loop reads CASSRKGGSYEQYF. DNA of the CDR3: TGTGCCAGCAGCCGCAAGGGAGGATCCTACGAGCAGTACTTC. The chain couples TRBV5-6 to TRBJ2-7, with a tentative D call TRBD2 (6 bases). CDR3 size: 14 residues. The V end was cut by 4 bases, the J end by 1 base, with 12 bases between. Germline V gives CDR1 SGHDT, CDR2 YYEEEE.

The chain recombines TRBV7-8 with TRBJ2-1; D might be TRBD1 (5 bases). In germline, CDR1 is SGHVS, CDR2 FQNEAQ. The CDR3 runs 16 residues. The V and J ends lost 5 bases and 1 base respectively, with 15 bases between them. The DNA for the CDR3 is TGTGCCAGCAGCCCTAGGGTGACAGATTCCTACAATGAGCAGTTCTTC. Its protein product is CASSPRVTDSYNEQFF.

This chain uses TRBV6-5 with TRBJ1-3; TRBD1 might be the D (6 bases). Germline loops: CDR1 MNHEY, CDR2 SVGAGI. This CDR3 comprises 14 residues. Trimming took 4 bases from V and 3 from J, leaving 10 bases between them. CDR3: CASSWGAGGNTIYF. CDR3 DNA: TGTGCCAGCAGTTGGGGGGCTGGTGGAAACACCATATATTTT.

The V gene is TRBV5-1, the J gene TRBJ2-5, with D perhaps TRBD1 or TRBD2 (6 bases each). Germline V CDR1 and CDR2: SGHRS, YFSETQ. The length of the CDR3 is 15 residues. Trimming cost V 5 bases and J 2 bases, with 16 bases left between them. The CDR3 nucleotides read TGCGCCAGCAGTAACGCCGGGGGCAGGCAAGAGACCCAGTACTTC. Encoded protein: CASSNAGGRQETQYF.

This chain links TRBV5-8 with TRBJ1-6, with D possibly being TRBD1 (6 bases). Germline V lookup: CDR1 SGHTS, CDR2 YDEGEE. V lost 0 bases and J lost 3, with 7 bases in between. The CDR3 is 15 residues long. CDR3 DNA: TGTGCCAGCAGCTTGGGGGGACACTATAATTCACCCCTCCACTTT. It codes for CASSLGGHYNSPLHF. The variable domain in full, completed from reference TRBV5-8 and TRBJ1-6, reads EAGVTQSPTHLIKTRGQQATLRCSPISGHTSVYWYQQALGLGLQFLLWYDEGEERNRGNFPPRFSGRQFPNYSSELNVNALELEDSALYLCASSLGGHYNSPLHFGNGTRLTVT.

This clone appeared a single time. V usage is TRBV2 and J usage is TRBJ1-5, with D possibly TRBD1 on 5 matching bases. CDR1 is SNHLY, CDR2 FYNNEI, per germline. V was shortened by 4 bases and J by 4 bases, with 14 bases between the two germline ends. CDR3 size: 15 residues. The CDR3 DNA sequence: TGTGCCAGCAGTGTACCTTGGGGGGTGAATCAGCCCCAGCATTTT. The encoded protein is CASSVPWGVNQPQHF.

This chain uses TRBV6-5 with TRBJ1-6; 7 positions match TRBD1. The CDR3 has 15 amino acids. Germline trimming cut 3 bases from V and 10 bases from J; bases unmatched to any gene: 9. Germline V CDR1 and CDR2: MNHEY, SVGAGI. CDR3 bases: TGTGCCAGCAGTTATTCCGGGACAGAGGGGTCACCCCTCCACTTT. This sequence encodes CASSYSGTEGSPLHF.

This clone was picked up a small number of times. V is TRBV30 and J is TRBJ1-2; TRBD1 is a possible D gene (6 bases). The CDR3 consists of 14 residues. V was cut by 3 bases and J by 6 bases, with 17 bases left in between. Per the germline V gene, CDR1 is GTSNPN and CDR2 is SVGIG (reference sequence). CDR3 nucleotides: TGTGCCTGGAGGAACAGGGCGCGGGTGAATGGCTACACCTTC. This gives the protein CAWRNRARVNGYTF.

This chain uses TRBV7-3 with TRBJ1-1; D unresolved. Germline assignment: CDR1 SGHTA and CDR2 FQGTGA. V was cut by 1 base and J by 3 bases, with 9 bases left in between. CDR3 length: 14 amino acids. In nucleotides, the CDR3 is TGTGCCAGCAGCTTAAGAGGGCCGGACACTGAAGCTTTCTTT. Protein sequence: CASSLRGPDTEAFF. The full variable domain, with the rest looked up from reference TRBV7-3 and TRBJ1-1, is GAGVSQTPSNKVTEKGKYVELRCDPISGHTALYWYRQSLGQGPEFLIYFQGTGAADDSGLPNDRFFAVRPEGSVSTLKIQRTERGDSAVYLCASSLRGPDTEAFFGQGTRLTVV.

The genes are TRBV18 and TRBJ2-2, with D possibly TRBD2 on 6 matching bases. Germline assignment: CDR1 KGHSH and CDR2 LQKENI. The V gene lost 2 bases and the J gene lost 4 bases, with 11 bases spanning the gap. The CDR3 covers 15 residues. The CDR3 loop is CASSPFSSVTGELFF. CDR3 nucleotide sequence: TGTGCCAGCTCACCATTCTCTAGCGTCACCGGGGAGCTGTTTTTT.

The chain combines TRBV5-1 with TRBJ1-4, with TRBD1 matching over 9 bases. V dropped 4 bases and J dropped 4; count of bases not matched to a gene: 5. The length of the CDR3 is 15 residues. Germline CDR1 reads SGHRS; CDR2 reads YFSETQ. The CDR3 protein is CASSPEGQGNEKLFF. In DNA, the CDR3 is TGCGCCAGCAGCCCAGAGGGACAGGGTAATGAAAAACTGTTTTTT.

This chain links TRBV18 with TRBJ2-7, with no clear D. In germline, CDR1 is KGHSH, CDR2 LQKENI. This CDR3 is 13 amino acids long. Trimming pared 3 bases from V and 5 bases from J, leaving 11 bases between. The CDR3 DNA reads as TGTGCCAGCTCACCGCCTAGTCTGCACGAGCAGTACTTC. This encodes CASSPPSLHEQYF.

The CDR3 DNA sequence: TGTGCCAGCTCGGGATACACAGATACGCAGTATTTT. Its protein is CASSGYTDTQYF. The V gene is TRBV28, the J gene TRBJ2-3; D perhaps matches TRBD2 (5 bases). The CDR3 loop spans 12 amino acids. V dropped 8 bases and J dropped 2 bases, with 8 bases sitting between them. CDR1 is MDHEN, CDR2 SYDVKM, per germline.

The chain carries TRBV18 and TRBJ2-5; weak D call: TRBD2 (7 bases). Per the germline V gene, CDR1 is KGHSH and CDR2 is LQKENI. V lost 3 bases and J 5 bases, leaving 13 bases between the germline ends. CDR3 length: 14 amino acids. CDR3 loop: CASSPGGPRETQYF. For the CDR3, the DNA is TGTGCCAGCTCACCGGGGGGGCCTCGGGAGACCCAGTACTTC. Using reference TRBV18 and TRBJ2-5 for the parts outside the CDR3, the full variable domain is NAGVMQNPRHLVRRRGQEARLRCSPMKGHSHVYWYRQLPEEGLKFMVYLQKENIIDESGMPKERFSAEFPKEGPSILRIQQVVRGDSAAYFCASSPGGPRETQYFGPGTRLLVL.

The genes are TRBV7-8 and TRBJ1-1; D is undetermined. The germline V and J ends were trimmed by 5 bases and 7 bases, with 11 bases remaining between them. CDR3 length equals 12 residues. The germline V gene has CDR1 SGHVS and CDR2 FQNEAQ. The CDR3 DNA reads TGTGCCAGCAGCCCTACGGGGATTGAAGCTTTCTTT. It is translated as CASSPTGIEAFF.

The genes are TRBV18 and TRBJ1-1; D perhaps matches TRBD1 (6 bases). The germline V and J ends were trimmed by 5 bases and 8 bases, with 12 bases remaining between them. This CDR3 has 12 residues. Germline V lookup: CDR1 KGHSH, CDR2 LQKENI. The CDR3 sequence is CASSGRGTEAFF. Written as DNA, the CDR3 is TGTGCCAGCTCAGGGCGTGGGACAGAAGCTTTCTTT.

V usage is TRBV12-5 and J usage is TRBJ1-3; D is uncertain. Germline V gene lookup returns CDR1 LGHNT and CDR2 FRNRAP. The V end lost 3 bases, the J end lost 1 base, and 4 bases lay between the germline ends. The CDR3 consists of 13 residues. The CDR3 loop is CASGLSSGNTIYF. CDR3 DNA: TGTGCTAGTGGTTTATCGTCTGGAAACACCATATATTTT.

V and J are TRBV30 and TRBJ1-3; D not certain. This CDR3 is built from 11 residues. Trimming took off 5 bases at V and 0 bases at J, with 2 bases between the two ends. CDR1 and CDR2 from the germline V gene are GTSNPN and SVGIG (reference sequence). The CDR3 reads CAWPSGNTIYF. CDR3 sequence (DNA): TGTGCCTGGCCCTCTGGAAACACCATATATTTT.

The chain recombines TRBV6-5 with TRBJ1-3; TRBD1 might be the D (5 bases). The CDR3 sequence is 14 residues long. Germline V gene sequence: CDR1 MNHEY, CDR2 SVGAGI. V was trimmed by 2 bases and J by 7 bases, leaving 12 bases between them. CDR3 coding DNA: TGTGCCAGCAGTTACGGGACGGGTGACAACACCATATATTTT. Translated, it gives CASSYGTGDNTIYF.

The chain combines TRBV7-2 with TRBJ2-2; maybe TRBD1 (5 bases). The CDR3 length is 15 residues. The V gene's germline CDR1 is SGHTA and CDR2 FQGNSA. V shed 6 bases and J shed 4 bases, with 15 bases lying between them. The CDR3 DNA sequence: TGTGCCAGCAGACAGGACACCGTATTCACCGGGGAGCTGTTTTTT. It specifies CASRQDTVFTGELFF.

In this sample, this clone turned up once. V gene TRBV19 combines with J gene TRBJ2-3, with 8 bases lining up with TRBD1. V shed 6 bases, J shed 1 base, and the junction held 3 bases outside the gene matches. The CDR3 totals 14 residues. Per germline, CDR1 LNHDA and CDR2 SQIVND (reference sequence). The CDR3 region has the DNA TGTGCCAGTAGCTCAGGGGGCGGCACAGATACGCAGTATTTT. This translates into CASSSGGGTDTQYF. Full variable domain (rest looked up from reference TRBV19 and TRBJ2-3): DGGITQSPKYLFRKEGQNVTLSCEQNLNHDAMYWYRQDPGQGLRLIYYSQIVNDFQKGDIAEGYSVSREKKESFPLTVTSAQKNPTAFYLCASSSGGGTDTQYFGPGTRLTVL.

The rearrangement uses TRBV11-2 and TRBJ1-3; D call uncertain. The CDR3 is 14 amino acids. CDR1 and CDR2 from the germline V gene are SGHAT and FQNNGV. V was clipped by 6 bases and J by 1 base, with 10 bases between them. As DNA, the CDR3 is TGTGCCAGCAGTCCCCTAGGGTCTGGAAACACCATATATTTT. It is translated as CASSPLGSGNTIYF.